The 20 T cell receptor beta chains below all came from one sample that was sequenced in a study of OX40 agonist ivuxolimab in advanced cancers. Sequencing used immunoSEQ multiplex PCR; TCRdb keeps in-frame clones, though not all of them. The sample shows 130,000 or so clones, 80% to 95% of them seen only once. Sequencing used CD4+ or CD8+ T cells sorted from blood, obtained in a trial of the OX40 agonist ivuxolimab. The receptor set was obtained from an adult with an advanced solid tumor such as melanoma, head and neck, liver or kidney cancer.

V usage is TRBV6-1 and J usage is TRBJ2-5; D could derive from TRBD1 or TRBD2 (7 bases each). Trimming removed 6 bases from V and 4 bases from J, with 12 bases in between. CDR1 is MNHNS, CDR2 SASEGT, per germline. The CDR3 has 13 residues. CDR3 DNA sequence: TGTGCCAGCAGGCCAGGGGGGGTAGAGACCCAGTACTTC. Its translation: CASRPGGVETQYF.

The chain couples TRBV28 to TRBJ2-1; no definite D call. CDR1 is MDHEN, CDR2 SYDVKM, per germline. V lost 7 bases and J lost 0, with 13 bases in between. CDR3 length: 15 residues. The CDR3 sequence: CASNWRRASYNEQFF. The CDR3 DNA is TGTGCCAGCAATTGGCGGCGAGCCTCCTACAATGAGCAGTTCTTC.

The chain joins TRBV7-7 to TRBJ1-3; D unresolved. V lost 1 base, J lost 0 bases, and 4 bases lay in between. Germline V gene sequence: CDR1 SSHAT, CDR2 FNYEAQ (reference sequence). The CDR3 is 14 amino acids. CDR3 coding DNA: TGTGCCAGCAGCTTAGGGGGCTCTGGAAACACCATATATTTT. Translated: CASSLGGSGNTIYF.

The rearrangement links TRBV11-2 to TRBJ2-5; TRBD1 aligns across 12 bases. Trimming removed 0 bases from V and 5 bases from J; junction bases left unmatched: 7. Per the germline V gene, CDR1 is SGHAT and CDR2 is FQNNGV. The CDR3 sequence is 17 residues long. This CDR3 reads CASSLDKGQGARETQYF. The CDR3 DNA reads TGTGCCAGCAGCTTAGATAAGGGACAGGGGGCTCGGGAGACCCAGTACTTC. The full variable domain, in which reference TRBV11-2 and TRBJ2-5 provide the parts outside the CDR3, is EAGVAQSPRYKIIEKRQSVAFWCNPISGHATLYWYQQILGQGPKLLIQFQNNGVVDDSQLPKDRFSAERLKGVDSTLKIQPAKLEDSAVYLCASSLDKGQGARETQYFGPGTRLLVL.

Written as DNA, the CDR3 is TGTGCCAGCAGCCTAGGGCTAGCGGGGGGAAGGTACGAGCAGTACTTC. Protein product: CASSLGLAGGRYEQYF. The chain has TRBV11-2 and TRBJ2-7, with 11 bases matching TRBD2. This CDR3 spans 16 amino acids. V shed 5 bases, J shed 4 bases, and the junction held 10 bases outside the gene matches. CDR1 is SGHAT and CDR2 is FQNNGV in the germline V gene.

This chain connects TRBV7-9 to TRBJ2-6, with D perhaps TRBD1 (6 bases). V lost 6 bases and J 0 bases, leaving 18 bases between the germline ends. Germline V lookup: CDR1 SEHNR, CDR2 FQNEAQ (reference sequence). CDR3 length: 18 amino acids. CDR3 in amino acids: CASRRSRDTFSGANVLTF. The DNA for the CDR3 is TGTGCCAGCAGAAGGAGTCGGGACACTTTCTCTGGGGCCAACGTCCTGACTTTC. Together with reference TRBV7-9 and TRBJ2-6, the CDR3 gives the full variable domain: DTGVSQNPRHKITKRGQNVTFRCDPISEHNRLYWYRQTLGQGPEFLTYFQNEAQLEKSRLLSDRFSAERPKGSFSTLEIQRTEQGDSAMYLCASRRSRDTFSGANVLTFGAGSRLTVL.

The chain combines TRBV30 with TRBJ1-1, with D perhaps TRBD1 (6 bases). The length of the CDR3 is 11 residues. CDR1 GTSNPN and CDR2 SVGIG come from the germline V gene (reference sequence). V lost 5 bases, J lost 3 bases, and 7 bases lay in between. The CDR3 here is CAWGGYTEAFF. Here the CDR3 DNA reads TGTGCCTGGGGGGGCTACACTGAAGCTTTCTTT.

The chain is built from TRBV5-1 and TRBJ1-1; TRBD1 matches 11 bases. There are 18 residues in the CDR3. The V gene's germline CDR1 is SGHRS and CDR2 YFSETQ. V was pared by 4 bases and J by 0 bases, with 11 bases of the junction left unmatched. The CDR3 loop reads CASSRWGQGEPMNTEAFF. In nucleotides, the CDR3 is TGCGCCAGCAGCCGCTGGGGACAGGGGGAACCGATGAACACTGAAGCTTTCTTT.

The genes are TRBV5-6 and TRBJ1-4, with D possibly matching TRBD1 (6 bases). The V gene lost 1 base and the J gene lost 13 bases, with 23 bases spanning the gap. CDR3 length: 16 residues. CDR1 is SGHDT and CDR2 is YYEEEE in the germline V gene. CDR3 amino acids: CASSLRRQALFVGLFF. In DNA form, the CDR3 reads TGTGCCAGCAGCTTGCGAAGACAGGCTCTGTTTGTCGGACTGTTTTTT.

The V and J genes are TRBV28 and TRBJ1-1, with 7 bases identical to TRBD1. Trimming removed 6 bases from V and 5 bases from J; junction bases left unmatched: 9. The CDR3 is 14 amino acids. Germline V lookup: CDR1 MDHEN, CDR2 SYDVKM. The chain's CDR3 is CASSPGGTGTEAFF. CDR3 nucleotides: TGTGCCAGCAGCCCAGGGGGTACGGGAACTGAAGCTTTCTTT.

This clone was found once. This chain uses TRBV5-1 with TRBJ2-5; D not resolved. Gene TRBJ2-7 matches the end of the DNA better, so the J call may be wrong. In germline, CDR1 is SGHRS, CDR2 YFSETQ. The CDR3 runs 13 residues. The CDR3 reads CASSLVRSYEQYF. For the CDR3, the DNA is TGCGCCAGCAGCTTGGTTCGGTCCTACGAGCAGTACTTC.

The chain links TRBV18 to TRBJ2-7, with unresolved D. The CDR3 totals 13 residues. Looked up from germline, CDR1 is KGHSH and CDR2 is LQKENI. V lost 5 bases and J 7 bases, leaving 15 bases between the germline ends. The CDR3 sequence is CASSSDISGEQYF. CDR3 coding DNA: TGTGCCAGCTCATCCGATATCAGTGGGGAGCAGTACTTC. Complete variable domain (other parts from reference TRBV18 and TRBJ2-7): NAGVMQNPRHLVRRRGQEARLRCSPMKGHSHVYWYRQLPEEGLKFMVYLQKENIIDESGMPKERFSAEFPKEGPSILRIQQVVRGDSAAYFCASSSDISGEQYFGPGTRLTVT.

A note on this clone: Within the sample, other DNA sequences also encode this same CDR3. The chain couples TRBV5-1 to TRBJ1-6; 10 nucleotides line up with TRBD1. The CDR3 consists of 14 residues. Looked up from germline, CDR1 is SGHRS and CDR2 is YFSETQ. Germline trimming cut 4 bases from V and 7 bases from J; bases unmatched to any gene: 2. The CDR3 DNA reads as TGCGCCAGCAGCCCGGGACAGGGGAATTCACCCCTCCACTTT. Amino acid sequence: CASSPGQGNSPLHF. Looking up the rest from reference TRBV5-1 and TRBJ1-6 gives the full variable domain: KAGVTQTPRYLIKTRGQQVTLSCSPISGHRSVSWYQQTPGQGLQFLFEYFSETQRNKGNFPGRFSGRQFSNSRSEMNVSTLELGDSALYLCASSPGQGNSPLHFGNGTRLTVT.

The rearrangement uses TRBV6-6 and TRBJ2-5, with 11 bases aligning to TRBD1. CDR1 is MNHNY, CDR2 SVGAGI, per germline (reference sequence). CDR3 length: 16 residues. V gave up 2 bases and J gave up 5 bases; unmatched junction bases: 7. The CDR3, as DNA: TGTGCCAGCAGTTACCGGGGACAGGGGGAGAGGGAGACCCAGTACTTC. It codes for CASSYRGQGERETQYF.

The V gene is TRBV18, the J gene TRBJ1-2, with 8 nucleotides matching TRBD1. Germline values: CDR1 KGHSH, CDR2 LQKENI. V lost 3 bases and J lost 6; bases outside the gene matches: 6. This CDR3 is 14 amino acids long. The CDR3 region is CASSPLGTGHGYTF. CDR3 sequence (DNA): TGTGCCAGCTCACCTTTGGGGACAGGTCATGGCTACACCTTC.

About this clone: Other DNA sequences in this sample translate to the same CDR3. The chain combines TRBV7-2 with TRBJ2-7; D is perhaps TRBD1 or TRBD2 (5 bases each). Germline lookup yields CDR1 SGHTA and CDR2 FQGNSA. V shed 4 bases and J shed 0 bases, with 10 bases lying between them. The CDR3 length is 14 residues. This CDR3 reads CASSWDRGSYEQYF. CDR3 DNA: TGTGCCAGCAGCTGGGACCGAGGCTCCTACGAGCAGTACTTC.

V and J are TRBV7-6 and TRBJ2-2; no reliable D call. V was shortened by 1 base and J by 2 bases, with 5 bases between the two germline ends. The CDR3 runs 14 residues. Germline V CDR1 and CDR2: SGHVS, FNYEAQ. The DNA for the CDR3 is TGTGCCAGCAGCTTAGGACACAACACCGGGGAGCTGTTTTTT. This codes for CASSLGHNTGELFF. Complete variable domain (other parts from reference TRBV7-6 and TRBJ2-2): GAGVSQSPRYKVTKRGQDVALRCDPISGHVSLYWYRQALGQGPEFLTYFNYEAQQDKSGLPNDRFSAERPEGSISTLTIQRTEQRDSAMYRCASSLGHNTGELFFGEGSRLTVL.

This chain connects TRBV7-9 to TRBJ1-1; maybe TRBD1 (6 bases). The CDR3 has 14 amino acids. V gave up 4 bases and J gave up 4 bases, with 13 bases separating them. From germline, CDR1 is SEHNR and CDR2 FQNEAQ (reference sequence). For the CDR3, the DNA is TGTGCCAGCAGCTCCCCTCCGGGGGCCACTGAAGCTTTCTTT. It yields the protein CASSSPPGATEAFF. Filled out from reference TRBV7-9 and TRBJ1-1, the complete variable domain reads DTGVSQNPRHKITKRGQNVTFRCDPISEHNRLYWYRQTLGQGPEFLTYFQNEAQLEKSRLLSDRFSAERPKGSFSTLEIQRTEQGDSAMYLCASSSPPGATEAFFGQGTRLTVV.

This clone occurred once. Relative to the germline gene, one junction end is altered; a read error may explain this. The V and J genes are TRBV6-5 and TRBJ1-4; D unclear. Germline V lookup: CDR1 MNHEY, CDR2 SVGAGI. This CDR3 has 10 amino acids. The CDR3: CASIQGKHAF. CDR3 sequence (DNA): TGTGCCAGCATCCAAGGCAAACACGCTTTT.

The chain couples TRBV5-3 to TRBJ2-3; 12 bases fit TRBD2. TRBV5-3 is noted as an ORF with a role that remains uncertain. The junction had 14 bases not matched to a gene; V was cut back by 5 bases and J by 4 bases. This CDR3 comprises 18 residues. The CDR3 nucleotides are TGTGCCAGAAGGACCGGGACTAGCGGGTCGAGAGGGGCAGATACGCAGTATTTT. Its translation is CARRTGTSGSRGADTQYF.